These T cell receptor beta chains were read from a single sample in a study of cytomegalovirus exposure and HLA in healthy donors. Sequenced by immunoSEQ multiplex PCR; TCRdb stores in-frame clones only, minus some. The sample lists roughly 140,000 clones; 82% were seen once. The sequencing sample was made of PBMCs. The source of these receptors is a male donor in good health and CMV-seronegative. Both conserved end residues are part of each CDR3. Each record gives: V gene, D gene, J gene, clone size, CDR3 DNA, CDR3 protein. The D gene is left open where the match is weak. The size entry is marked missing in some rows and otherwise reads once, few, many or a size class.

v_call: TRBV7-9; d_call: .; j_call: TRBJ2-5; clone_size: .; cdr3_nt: TGTGCCAGCTCGGAAGAGACCCAGTACTTC; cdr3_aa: CASSEETQYF
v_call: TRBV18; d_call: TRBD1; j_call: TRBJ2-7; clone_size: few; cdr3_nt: TGTGCCAGCTCTCGGGACAGCTCAGACGAGCAGTACTTC; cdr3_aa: CASSRDSSDEQYF
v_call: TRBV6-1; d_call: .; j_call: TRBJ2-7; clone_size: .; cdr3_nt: TGTGCCAGCAGCCGCAACCGGGACAATCCCTACGAGCAGTACTTC; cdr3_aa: CASSRNRDNPYEQYF
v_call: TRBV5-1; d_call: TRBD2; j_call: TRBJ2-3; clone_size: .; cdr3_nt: TGCGCCAGCGAGAAGGCTAGCGGAAGCACAGATACGCAGTATTTT; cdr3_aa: CASEKASGSTDTQYF
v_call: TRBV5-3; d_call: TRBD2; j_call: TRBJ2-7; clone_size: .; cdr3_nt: TGTGCCAGAAGCCGATCGACTAGCGGAGCATACGAGCAGTACTTC; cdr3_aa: CARSRSTSGAYEQYF
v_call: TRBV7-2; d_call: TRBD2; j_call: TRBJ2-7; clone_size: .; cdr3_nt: TGTGCCAGCAGCTTAGTTGGGATTGGGGGGGGCGAGCAGTACTTC; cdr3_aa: CASSLVGIGGGEQYF
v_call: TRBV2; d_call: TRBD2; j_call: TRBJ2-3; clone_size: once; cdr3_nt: TGTGCCAGCAGTGCAGCTAGCGGGACCACAGATACGCAGTATTTT; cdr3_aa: CASSAASGTTDTQYF
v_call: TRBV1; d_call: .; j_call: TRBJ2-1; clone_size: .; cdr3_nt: TGCACCATCTCAGACAGGGGTCCCCACAATGAGCAGTTCTTC; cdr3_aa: CTISDRGPHNEQFF
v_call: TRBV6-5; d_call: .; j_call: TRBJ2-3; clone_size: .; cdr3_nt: TGTGCCAGCAAGACCAGGGGCACAGATACGCAGTATTTT; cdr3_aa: CASKTRGTDTQYF
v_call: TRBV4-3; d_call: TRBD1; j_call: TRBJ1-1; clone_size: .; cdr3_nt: TGCGCCAGCAGCCAAATTAAGACAGGGGATTTAAGCACTGAAGCTTTCTTT; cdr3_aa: CASSQIKTGDLSTEAFF
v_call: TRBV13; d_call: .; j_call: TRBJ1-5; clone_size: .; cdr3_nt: TGTGCCAGCAGCTTAGGGACAGGTGGAAGCAATCAGCCCCAGCATTTT; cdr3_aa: CASSLGTGGSNQPQHF
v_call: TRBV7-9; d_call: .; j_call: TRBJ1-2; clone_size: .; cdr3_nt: TGTGCCAGCAGCTTCTCGGCAGGGTACGCTAATGGCTACACCTTC; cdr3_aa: CASSFSAGYANGYTF
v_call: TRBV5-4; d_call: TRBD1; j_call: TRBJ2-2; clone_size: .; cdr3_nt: TGTGCCAGCAGAAAGACAGGGTCCAACACCGGGGAGCTGTTTTTT; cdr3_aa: CASRKTGSNTGELFF
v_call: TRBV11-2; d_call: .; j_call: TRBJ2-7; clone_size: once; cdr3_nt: TGTGCCAGCAGCTTAGTCAGTTCGGGGTACGAGCAGTACTTC; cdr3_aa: CASSLVSSGYEQYF
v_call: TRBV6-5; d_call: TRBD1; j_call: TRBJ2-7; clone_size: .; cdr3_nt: TGTGCCAGCAGCCCTTACCGCGGGACAGGGAACGAGCAGTACTTC; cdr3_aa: CASSPYRGTGNEQYF
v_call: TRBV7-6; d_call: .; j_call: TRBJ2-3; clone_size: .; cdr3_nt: TGTGCCAGCAGCTTAGCCCTGAGGGAAACTAGCACAGATACGCAGTATTTT; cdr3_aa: CASSLALRETSTDTQYF
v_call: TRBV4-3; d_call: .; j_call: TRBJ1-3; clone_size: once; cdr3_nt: TGCGCCAGCAGCCTCAAGCGGGAGGGTCTAGGAAACACCATATATTTT; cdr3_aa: CASSLKREGLGNTIYF
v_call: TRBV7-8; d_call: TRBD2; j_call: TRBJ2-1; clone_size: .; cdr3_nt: TGTGCCAGCAGCTGGGCGGGGGACAATGAGCAGTTCTTC; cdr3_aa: CASSWAGDNEQFF
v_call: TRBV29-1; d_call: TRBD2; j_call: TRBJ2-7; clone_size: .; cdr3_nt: TGCAGCGTGGGACCTAGCGGGAGGGTCCACGAGCAGTACTTC; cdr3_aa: CSVGPSGRVHEQYF
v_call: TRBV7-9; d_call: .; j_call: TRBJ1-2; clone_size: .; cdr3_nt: TGTTCCAGCAGCTTGGGAGACAATTATGGCTACACCTTC; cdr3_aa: CSSSLGDNYGYTF
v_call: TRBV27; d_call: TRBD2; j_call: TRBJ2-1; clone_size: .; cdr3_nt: TGTGCCAGCAGTCCAGGCGGTTTCAGCGGGGTCAATGAGCAGTTCTTC; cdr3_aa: CASSPGGFSGVNEQFF
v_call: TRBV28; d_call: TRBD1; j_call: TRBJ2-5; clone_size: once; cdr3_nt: TGTGCCAGCAGAACGGGACAGGGATCGAAGAGTAGGACCCAGTACTTC; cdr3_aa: CASRTGQGSKSRTQYF
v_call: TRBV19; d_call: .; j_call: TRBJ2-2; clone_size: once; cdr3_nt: TGTGCCAGTAGCAGGATTAGCGGGAACACCGGGGAGCTGTTTTTT; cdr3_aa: CASSRISGNTGELFF
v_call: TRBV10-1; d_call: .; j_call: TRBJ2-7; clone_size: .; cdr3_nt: TGCGCCAGCAGTGAGTGGCCGGGAAGCGAGCAGTACTTC; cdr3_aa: CASSEWPGSEQYF
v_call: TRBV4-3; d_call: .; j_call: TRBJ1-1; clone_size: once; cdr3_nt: TGCGCCAGCTCAGACAGGATGAACACTGAAGCTTTCTTT; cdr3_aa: CASSDRMNTEAFF
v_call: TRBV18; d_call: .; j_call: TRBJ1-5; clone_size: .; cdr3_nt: TGTGCCAGCTCAGAGGGAAATCAGCCCCAGCATTTT; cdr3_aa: CASSEGNQPQHF
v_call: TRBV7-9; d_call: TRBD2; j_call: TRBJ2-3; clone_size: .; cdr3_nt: TGTGCCAGCAGCAGTATAGCGGGAGGGGACACAGATACGCAGTATTTT; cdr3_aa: CASSSIAGGDTDTQYF
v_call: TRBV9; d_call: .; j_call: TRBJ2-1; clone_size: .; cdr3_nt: TGTGCCAGCAGCGTTTCCGCAGGGGTGCATGAGCAGTTCTTC; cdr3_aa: CASSVSAGVHEQFF
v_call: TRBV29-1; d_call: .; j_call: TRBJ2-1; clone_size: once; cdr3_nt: TGCAGCGTTGAAGAGTACTCATTTGAGCAGTTCTTC; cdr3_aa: CSVEEYSFEQFF
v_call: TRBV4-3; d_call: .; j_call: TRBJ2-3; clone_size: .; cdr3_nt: TGCGCCAGCAGCCAAGATTGGGCCTATACGCAGTATTTT; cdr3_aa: CASSQDWAYTQYF
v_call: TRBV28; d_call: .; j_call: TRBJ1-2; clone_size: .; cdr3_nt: TGTGCCAGTCGGGTCGGAGGGTATTATGGCTACACCTTC; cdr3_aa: CASRVGGYYGYTF
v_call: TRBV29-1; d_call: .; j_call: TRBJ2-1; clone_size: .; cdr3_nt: TGCAGCGTCGAGGACTCCTACAATGAGCAGTTCTTC; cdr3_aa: CSVEDSYNEQFF
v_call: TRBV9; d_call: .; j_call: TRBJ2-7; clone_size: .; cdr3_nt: TGTGCCAGCAGCGTCGACTCGGGGGAGCAGTACTTC; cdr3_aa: CASSVDSGEQYF
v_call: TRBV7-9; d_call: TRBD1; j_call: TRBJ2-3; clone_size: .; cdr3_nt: TGTGCCAGCAGCTTAGGACAGGGGACGGGGCTTAGCACAGATACGCAGTATTTT; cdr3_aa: CASSLGQGTGLSTDTQYF
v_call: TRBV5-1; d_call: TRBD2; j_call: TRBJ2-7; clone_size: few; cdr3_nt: TGCGCCAGCAGACTAGCGGGAGGCGAGCAGTACTTC; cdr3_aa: CASRLAGGEQYF
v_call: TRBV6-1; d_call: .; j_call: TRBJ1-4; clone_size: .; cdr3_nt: TGTGCCAGCAGTGAGAGTATACAGGGCGGAGAAAAACTGTTTTTT; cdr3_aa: CASSESIQGGEKLFF
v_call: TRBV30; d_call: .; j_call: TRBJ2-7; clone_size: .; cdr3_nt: TGTGCCTGGAGAGGAGGGGGCTCATCCCACGAGCAGTACTTC; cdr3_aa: CAWRGGGSSHEQYF
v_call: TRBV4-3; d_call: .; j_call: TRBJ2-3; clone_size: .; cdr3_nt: TGCGCCAGCAGCCAAGATTTCGCGACTGGTGCAGATACGCAGTATTTT; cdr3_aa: CASSQDFATGADTQYF